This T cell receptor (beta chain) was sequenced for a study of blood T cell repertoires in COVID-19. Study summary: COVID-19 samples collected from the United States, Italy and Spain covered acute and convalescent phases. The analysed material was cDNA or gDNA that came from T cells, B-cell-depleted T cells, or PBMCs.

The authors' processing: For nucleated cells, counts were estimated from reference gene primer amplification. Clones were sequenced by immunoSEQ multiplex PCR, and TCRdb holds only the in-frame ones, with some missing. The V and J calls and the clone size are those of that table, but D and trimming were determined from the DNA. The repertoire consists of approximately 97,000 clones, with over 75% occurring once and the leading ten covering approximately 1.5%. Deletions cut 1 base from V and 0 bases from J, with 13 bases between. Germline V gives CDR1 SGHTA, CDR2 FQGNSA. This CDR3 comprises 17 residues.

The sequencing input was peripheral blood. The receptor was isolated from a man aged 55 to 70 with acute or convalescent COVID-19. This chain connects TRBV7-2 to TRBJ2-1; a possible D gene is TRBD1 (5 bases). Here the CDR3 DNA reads TGTGCCAGCAGCTTAGTAAGACAGACCCGCTCCTACAATGAGCAGTTCTTC. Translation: CASSLVRQTRSYNEQFF.